This T cell receptor beta chain emerged from a study of cytomegalovirus exposure and HLA in healthy donors. CDR3 length: 15 amino acids. Trimming stripped 1 base from V and 1 base from J, with 11 bases between. Germline assignment: CDR1 LGHNA and CDR2 YSLEER. Whole-study results and caveats: Presence/absence analyses took donor sequencing depth as roughly uniform.

This clone was observed a single time. Its antigen is not identified. Both 60 Vbeta primers and 13 Jbeta primers went into the PCR. The table came from immunoSEQ multiplex PCR; TCRdb's copy has only in-frame clones and leaves some out. The sample gives some 150,000 clones, 68% of which show up once; about 4.1% is in the top ten. The sequence was obtained from a man between 60 and 75 years old in good health and CMV-seronegative. The sample taken for sequencing was PBMCs. This sequence joins TRBV4-3 and TRBJ2-7; tentatively, D is TRBD1 (5 bases). CDR3 sequence: CASSQGGTGSYEQYF. DNA for the CDR3: TGCGCCAGCAGCCAAGGGGGAACAGGATCCTACGAGCAGTACTTC.